A single sample gave rise to the 17 T cell receptor beta chains below, sequenced in a study of T cell clonality in common variable immunodeficiency. Points from the study as a whole: Reportedly, TCR beta sequences from common variable immunodeficiency showed fewer deletions and N-nucleotide insertions.

Assay used: immunoSEQ multiplex PCR; TCRdb lists only in-frame clones, some missing. Observed are some 26,000 clones, no singletons, with the top ten taking 3% to 4.5%. Their antigen targets remain unknown. The specimen sequenced was peripheral blood mononuclear cells. These receptors were obtained from a human donor with common variable immunodeficiency.

On this clone itself: The read ends 3 residues early relative to the CDR3; the germline J gene fills the gap. The rearrangement links TRBV7-8 to TRBJ2-7; possible D gene TRBD1, 5 bases. The CDR3 runs 15 residues. V shed 2 bases and J shed 0 bases, with 11 bases lying between them. The germline V gene encodes CDR1 SGHVS and CDR2 FQNEAQ. CDR3 bases read: TGTGCCAGCAGCTTAAGGGAAGGGGCCTCCTACGAG. Its translation: CASSLREGASYE. The entire CDR3 sequence reads CASSLREGASYEQYF.

This clone was seen at least ten times. The read ends 3 residues shy of where the CDR3 ends; the end is completed using the germline J gene. V usage is TRBV18 and J usage is TRBJ2-1; 7 bases are a match to TRBD1. V lost 0 bases to trimming and J lost 0 bases; unmatched junction nucleotides: 5. Germline lookup yields CDR1 KGHSH and CDR2 LQKENI. The CDR3 sequence is 17 residues long. The covered CDR3 bases are TGTGCCAGCTCACCACCCCGACAGGGAAACTCCTACAATGAG. The encoded protein is CASSPPRQGNSYNE. In full, the CDR3 reads CASSPPRQGNSYNEQFF.

Concerning this clone itself: The CDR3 extends 3 residues past the end of the read, so its final part is completed from the germline J gene. The chain recombines TRBV5-4 with TRBJ2-5; 8 nucleotides match TRBD2. The CDR3 length is 16 residues. Trimming took 4 bases from V and 5 from J; bases not matched to a gene: 13. CDR1 is SGHNT and CDR2 is YYREEE in the germline V gene (reference sequence). CDR3 bases read: TGTGCCAGCAGCGGGGGGAGCTTCGGGGGGGATGAGACC. It yields the protein CASSGGSFGGDET. The entire CDR3 sequence reads CASSGGSFGGDETQYF.

This clone was detected a few times. The CDR3 is cut off 3 residues early in the read; its end comes from the germline J gene. This chain links TRBV7-3 with TRBJ2-7, with 8 bases lining up with TRBD1. Trimming took 5 bases from V and 3 from J; bases not matched to a gene: 3. CDR1 is SGHTA and CDR2 is FQGTGA in the germline V gene. This CDR3 is 13 amino acids long. The CDR3 protein is CASSRDRGYEQYF. CDR3 DNA, as far as it was read: TGTGCCAGCAGCCGTGACAGGGGCTACGAG.

This clone has only a few counts. Incomplete CDR3 DNA: TGTGCCAGCAGAGAGACCCCAGGGGGCCTAATCAGTGAAAAA. Protein sequence: CASRETPGGLISEK. The CDR3, in full, reads CASRETPGGLISEKLFF. The chain employs TRBV2 and TRBJ1-4; 8 bases are a match to TRBD1. Read data end 3 residues before the CDR3 end; the end is taken from the germline J gene. CDR3 length: 17 amino acids. In germline, CDR1 is SNHLY, CDR2 FYNNEI. Trimming took 6 bases from V and 7 from J; bases not matched to a gene: 16. Using reference TRBV2 and TRBJ1-4 for the parts outside the CDR3, the full variable domain is EPEVTQTPSHQVTQMGQEVILRCVPISNHLYFYWYRQILGQKVEFLVSFYNNEISEKSEIFDDQFSVERPDGSNFTLKIRSTKLEDSAMYFCASRETPGGLISEKLFFGSGTQLSVL.

This clone was observed many times. Read sequence stops 3 residues before the CDR3 end, and the germline J gene provides the missing end. The chain employs TRBV19 and TRBJ2-1, with 16 bases identical to TRBD2. The junction had 3 bases not matched to a gene; V was cut back by 6 bases and J by 7 bases. Germline V gene sequence: CDR1 LNHDA, CDR2 SQIVND (reference sequence). The CDR3 extends over 15 amino acids. The covered CDR3 bases are TGTGCCAGTAGGGGGGGACTAGCGGGAGGGAATGAG. This codes for CASRGGLAGGNE. The whole CDR3 protein is CASRGGLAGGNEQFF.

A word on this clone: The CDR3 extends 3 residues past the end of the read, so its final part is completed from the germline J gene. The chain combines TRBV19 with TRBJ2-3; TRBD2 matches 14 bases. CDR1 LNHDA and CDR2 SQIVND come from the germline V gene (reference sequence). This CDR3 comprises 15 residues. The J segment lost 1 base and the V segment lost 10 bases, leaving 4 bases of the junction unmatched. Here the CDR3 reads CATSGLAGGTDTQYF. The covered CDR3 bases are TGTGCCACCTCGGGACTAGCGGGGGGCACAGATACG.

This clone has more than one count but fewer than ten. The CDR3 extends 3 residues past the end of the read, so its final part is completed from the germline J gene. The chain has TRBV18 and TRBJ2-7; 10 positions match TRBD1. The J segment lost 4 bases and the V segment lost 3 bases, leaving 6 bases of the junction unmatched. The germline V gene has CDR1 KGHSH and CDR2 LQKENI. This CDR3 has 15 residues. CDR3 amino acids: CASSPLDRGTYEQYF. Incomplete CDR3 DNA: TGTGCCAGCTCACCTCTGGACAGGGGGACGTACGAG.

Worth noting for this clone: The CDR3 end is not reached by the read, which stops 3 residues before it; the germline J gene fills it in. The rearrangement links TRBV7-9 to TRBJ2-3; 8 bases are a match to TRBD1. Trimming took 3 bases from V and 1 from J; bases not matched to a gene: 3. Germline V gene data show CDR1 as SEHNR and CDR2 as FQNEAQ (reference sequence). The CDR3 has 15 amino acids. CDR3 sequence reads: CASSFQTGGTDTQYF. The sequenced CDR3 bases are TGTGCCAGCAGCTTCCAGACAGGGGGCACAGATACG. Filled out from reference TRBV7-9 and TRBJ2-3, the complete variable domain reads DTGVSQNPRHKITKRGQNVTFRCDPISEHNRLYWYRQTLGQGPEFLTYFQNEAQLEKSRLLSDRFSAERPKGSFSTLEIQRTEQGDSAMYLCASSFQTGGTDTQYFGPGTRLTVL.

On this clone itself: Read coverage stops 3 residues before the CDR3 terminus; the germline J gene supplies the remainder. The chain links TRBV6-1 to TRBJ1-5; TRBD1 agrees at 10 bases. With V trimmed by 3 bases and J by 6 bases, 8 bases remained unmatched. The CDR3 is 16 residues long. Germline V gene sequence: CDR1 MNHNS, CDR2 SASEGT. The sequenced part of the CDR3 DNA is TGTGCCAGCAGTGAGGAGACAGGGGGCGGCCTTCAGCCC. Translating gives CASSEETGGGLQP. In full, the CDR3 reads CASSEETGGGLQPQHF.

This clone occurred a few times. Read sequence stops 3 residues before the CDR3 end, and the germline J gene provides the missing end. V gene TRBV7-2 combines with J gene TRBJ2-5, with a possible D match to TRBD1 (5 bases). In germline, CDR1 is SGHTA, CDR2 FQGNSA. The CDR3 is 17 amino acids. Trimming shortened V by 0 bases and J by 2 bases, and 16 bases separated the two germline ends. The CDR3 DNA, read in part, is TGTGCCAGCAGCTTAGCGCCAAGTAGGGGTGCGCAAGAGACC. Its translation: CASSLAPSRGAQET. The full CDR3 reads CASSLAPSRGAQETQYF.

Remarks on this clone: The CDR3 goes on 3 residues after the read ends, and that part is filled in from the germline J gene. This chain uses TRBV2 with TRBJ1-4, with 9 bases identical to TRBD1. This CDR3 is built from 14 residues. Germline trimming cut 8 bases from V and 5 bases from J; bases unmatched to any gene: 6. CDR1 and CDR2 from the germline V gene are SNHLY and FYNNEI. This CDR3 reads CASGLDRGNEKLFF. CDR3 DNA, as far as it was read: TGTGCCAGCGGGCTGGACAGGGGCAATGAAAAA.

There are a few counts of this clone. The read stops 3 residues short of the end of the CDR3; the missing end is completed from the germline J gene. The rearrangement joins TRBV19 to TRBJ2-3; D is unclear. This CDR3 is built from 14 residues. CDR1 is LNHDA, CDR2 SQIVND, per germline (reference sequence). Trimming pared 4 bases from V and 8 bases from J, leaving 16 bases between. The sequenced part of the CDR3 DNA is TGTGCCAGTAGTACCCTCTACCGTTCCGGTACG. Its protein product is CASSTLYRSGT. The whole CDR3 reads CASSTLYRSGTQYF.

This clone was observed a few times. The CDR3 is cut off 3 residues early in the read; its end comes from the germline J gene. The chain combines TRBV18 with TRBJ2-5; TRBD2 aligns across 14 bases. Germline-derived CDR1 and CDR2 are KGHSH and LQKENI. The CDR3 spans 15 residues. V was clipped by 2 bases and J by 4 bases; unmatched bases: 0. CDR3 amino acids: CASSPGLAGGETQYF. The sequenced CDR3 bases are TGTGCCAGCTCACCAGGACTAGCGGGAGGAGAGACC.

This clone was detected a few times. The read falls 3 residues short of the CDR3 end, and the missing part is taken from the germline J gene. This chain uses TRBV7-9 with TRBJ1-4; weak D call: TRBD1 (6 bases). CDR1 and CDR2 from the germline V gene are SEHNR and FQNEAQ (reference sequence). Trimming took off 6 bases at V and 2 bases at J, with 10 bases between the two ends. This CDR3 region has 14 residues. The CDR3 DNA, read in part, is TGTGCCAGCAGGGACAGTGGGACTAATGAAAAA. It codes for CASRDSGTNEK. In full, the CDR3 reads CASRDSGTNEKLFF.

There are many counts of this clone. The DNA ends 3 residues before the CDR3 does, and the rest of the CDR3 is filled in from the germline J gene. The rearrangement joins TRBV5-1 to TRBJ1-2; a weak D match, TRBD1 (5 bases). The CDR3 length is 15 residues. Germline V gene lookup returns CDR1 SGHRS and CDR2 YFSETQ. The CDR3 protein is CASSRGGLRVDGYTF. The sequenced part of the CDR3 DNA is TGCGCCAGCAGTCGCGGGGGTCTCAGGGTTGACGGC.

Notes on this clone: The observed sequence ends 3 residues before the CDR3 terminus, with the missing tail filled in from the germline J gene. The genes are TRBV7-9 and TRBJ1-1; weak D call: TRBD1 (6 bases). Germline-derived CDR1 and CDR2 are SEHNR and FQNEAQ (reference sequence). Trimming took 6 bases from V and 1 from J, leaving 12 bases between them. This CDR3 has 14 amino acids. The DNA read from the CDR3 is TGTGCCAGCAGTCTAGGGGGAGGGAACACTGAA. Encoded protein: CASSLGGGNTE. The full CDR3 protein is CASSLGGGNTEAFF. The full variable domain, in which reference TRBV7-9 and TRBJ1-1 provide the parts outside the CDR3, is DTGVSQNPRHKITKRGQNVTFRCDPISEHNRLYWYRQTLGQGPEFLTYFQNEAQLEKSRLLSDRFSAERPKGSFSTLEIQRTEQGDSAMYLCASSLGGGNTEAFFGQGTRLTVV.